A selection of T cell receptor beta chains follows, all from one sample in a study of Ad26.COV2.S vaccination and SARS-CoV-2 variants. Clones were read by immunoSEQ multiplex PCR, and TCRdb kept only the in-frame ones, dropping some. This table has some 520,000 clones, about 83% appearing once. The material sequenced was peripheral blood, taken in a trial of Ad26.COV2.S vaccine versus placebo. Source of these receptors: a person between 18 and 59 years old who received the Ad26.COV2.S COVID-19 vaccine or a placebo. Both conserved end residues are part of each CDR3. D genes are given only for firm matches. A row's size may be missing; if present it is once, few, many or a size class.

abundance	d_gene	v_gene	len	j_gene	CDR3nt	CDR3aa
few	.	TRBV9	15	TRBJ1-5	TGTGCCAGCAGCGTAGACGGAAATAGCAATCAGCCCCAGCATTTT	CASSVDGNSNQPQHF
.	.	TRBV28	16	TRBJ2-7	TGTGCCAGCAGCCCCTCGGGCGGACGGGACTCCTACGAGCAGTACTTC	CASSPSGGRDSYEQYF
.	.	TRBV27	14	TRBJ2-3	TGTGCCAGCAGTTTTGCGGGATCGTCGGGTGCGCAGTATTTT	CASSFAGSSGAQYF
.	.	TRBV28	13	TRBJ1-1	TGTGCCAGCAGTCCCCCAGGGACAAGTGAAGCTTTCTTT	CASSPPGTSEAFF
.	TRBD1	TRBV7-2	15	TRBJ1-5	TGTGCCAGCAGCTCGAGTACGACAGGGGTTTCGCCCCAGCATTTT	CASSSSTTGVSPQHF
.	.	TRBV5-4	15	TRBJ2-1	TGTGCCAGCAAAAAAGGGGGGAGGGCTAGGGATGAGCAGTTCTTC	CASKKGGRARDEQFF
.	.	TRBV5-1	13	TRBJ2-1	TGCGCCAGCAGCTTGGCCCGGTACAATGAGCAGTTCTTC	CASSLARYNEQFF
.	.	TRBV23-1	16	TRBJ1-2	TGCGCCAGCAGTCAGAGTTTCAGGGAACCCATCTATGGCTACACCTTC	CASSQSFREPIYGYTF
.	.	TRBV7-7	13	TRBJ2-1	TGTGCTAGCAGCCCTGACCCCACCAATGAGCAGTTCTTC	CASSPDPTNEQFF
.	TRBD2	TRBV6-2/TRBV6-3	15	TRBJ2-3	TGTGCCAGCAGTAACGGACTAGCGGGGGCAGATACGCAGTATTTT	CASSNGLAGADTQYF
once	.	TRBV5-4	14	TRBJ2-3	TGTGCCAGCAGCGCGGACTCGGGGGCCCTTACGCAGTATTTT	CASSADSGALTQYF
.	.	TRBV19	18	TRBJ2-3	TGTGCCAGTAGTAGCCGCGGTCGGGAGCGGCCGAACACAGATACGCAGTATTTT	CASSSRGRERPNTDTQYF
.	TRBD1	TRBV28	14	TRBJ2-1	TGTGCCACCAAAATCCCAACAGGGGTGGATGAGCAGTTCTTC	CATKIPTGVDEQFF
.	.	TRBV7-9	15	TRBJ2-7	TGTGCCAGCAGCTCCCCGGGTGCGGGGCTTTACGAGCAGTACTTC	CASSSPGAGLYEQYF
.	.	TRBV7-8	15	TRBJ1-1	TGTGCCAGCAGCTTAGTAGGGGGGAGGAACACTGAAGCTTTCTTT	CASSLVGGRNTEAFF
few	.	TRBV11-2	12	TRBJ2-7	TGTGCCATCGGAAGGAGTTTCGGCGAGCAGTACTTC	CAIGRSFGEQYF
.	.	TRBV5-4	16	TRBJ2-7	TGTGCCAGCAGCTACGACAGGTTTGGCGGCTCCTACGAGCAGTACTTC	CASSYDRFGGSYEQYF
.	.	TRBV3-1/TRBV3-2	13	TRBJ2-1	TGTGCCAGCAGCCAAGGGGACAAAAGTGAGCAGTTCTTC	CASSQGDKSEQFF
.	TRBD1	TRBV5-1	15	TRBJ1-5	TGCGCCAGCAGCTGGGGGGACAGGGCCAATCAGCCCCAGCATTTT	CASSWGDRANQPQHF
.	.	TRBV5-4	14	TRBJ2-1	TGTGCCAGCAGCTCCGACTTCTCCTACAATGAGCAGTTCTTC	CASSSDFSYNEQFF
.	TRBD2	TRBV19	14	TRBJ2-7	TGTGCCAGCAGTCCCGGGACTACCAGCTACGAGCAGTACTTC	CASSPGTTSYEQYF
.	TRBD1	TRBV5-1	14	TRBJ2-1	TGCGCCAGCAGCTTGGGACAGGGGATGAATGAGCAGTTCTTC	CASSLGQGMNEQFF
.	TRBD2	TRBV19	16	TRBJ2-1	TGTGCCAGTAGTATCACAGCGGGAGGGCCGCGTAATGAGCAGTTCTTC	CASSITAGGPRNEQFF
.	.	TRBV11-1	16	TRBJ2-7	TGTGCCAGCAGCTTAGGGGGCGGTAGTCCCTCCTACGAGCAGTACTTC	CASSLGGGSPSYEQYF
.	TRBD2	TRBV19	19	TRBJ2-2	TGTGCCAGTAGTATAGTCTCCCCCCTAGCGGGAGGGCCTGACGGGGAGCTGTTTTTT	CASSIVSPLAGGPDGELFF
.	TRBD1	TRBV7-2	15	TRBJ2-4	TGTGCCAGCAGCGCCAGACAGGGTAACAAAAACATTCAGTACTTC	CASSARQGNKNIQYF
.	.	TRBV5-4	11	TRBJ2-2	TGTGCCAGCAGCTGGGCCGGGGAGCTGTTTTTT	CASSWAGELFF
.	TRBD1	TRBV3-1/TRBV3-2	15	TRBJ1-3	TGTGCCAGCAGTCCCGTCCGGACAGGGGGAAACACCATATATTTT	CASSPVRTGGNTIYF